This TCR beta chain came from a study of blood T cell repertoires in COVID-19. The germline gives CDR1 SGDLS, CDR2 YYNGEE. V lost 2 bases to trimming and J lost 7 bases, with 7 bases between them. This CDR3 contains 12 residues. How the authors handled the data: Reference gene primers were amplified, and this amplification served to estimate nucleated cell counts. The protocol was immunoSEQ multiplex PCR, while the TCRdb copy is restricted to in-frame clones and leaves out a portion. Clonal size and the V and J genes are those of that table, whereas D and trimming came from the DNA. Of some 38,000 clones in the sample, nearly 90% are singletons; the top ten hold approximately 26%.

This clonotype originated in a man between 60 and 70 years old with active or convalescent COVID-19. The specimen was peripheral blood. The chain has TRBV9 and TRBJ2-1; no reliable D call. The CDR3, as DNA: TGTGCCAGCAGCGTGAGTTTTAATGAGCAGTTCTTC. This sequence encodes CASSVSFNEQFF. The full variable domain, in which reference TRBV9 and TRBJ2-1 provide the parts outside the CDR3, is DSGVTQTPKHLITATGQRVTLRCSPRSGDLSVYWYQQSLDQGLQFLIQYYNGEERAKGNILERFSAQQFPDLHSELNLSSLELGDSALYFCASSVSFNEQFFGPGTRLTVL.